The T cell receptor (beta chain) described here comes from a study of T cells in Graves' hyperthyroidism and ophthalmopathy. Study context: Peripheral blood collection took place at initial diagnosis, before any treatment.

The CDR3 sequence is 14 residues long. Trimming took 5 bases from V and 3 from J, leaving 14 bases between them. The germline V gene has CDR1 MNHEY and CDR2 SVGEGT. Amplified TCR beta CDR3 regions derived from RNA transcripts. The primer set for the first-round RT-PCR of the TCR CDR3 was HTBI. MiXCR, run by TCRdb on the multiplex PCR reads, gives a single entry per CDR3 protein. The table records 600,000 to 900,000 distinct CDR3 sequences, roughly 15% of them present only once. General observations from the study: Ophthalmopathy, as predicted by the model, came a median about seven months after the prediction.

On this clonotype itself: Its antigen is not known.

Exclusion of patients followed from uncontrolled infection, other autoimmune disease, pregnancy or lactation. The diagnostic basis comprised clinical symptoms, serum thyroxine and TRAb, thyroid ultrasound and orbital computed tomography. The TCR was taken from a man between 18 and 35 years old with Graves' hyperthyroidism. The chain joins TRBV6-2 or TRBV6-3 to TRBJ2-7, with a tentative D call TRBD1 (5 bases). Material: blood. The CDR3, as DNA: TGTGCCAGCAGTCTGACAGTTCCAGTCTACGAGCAGTACTTC. This encodes CASSLTVPVYEQYF.